What follows are 31 T cell receptor beta chains derived from one specimen sequenced in a study of shared clonotypes between healthy human individuals (dated by TCRdb to 2019 to 2021). Library preparation used the immunoSEQ multiplex PCR assay. TCRdb carries this immuneACCESS record with in-frame sequences only. Its versions omit some clonotypes, under half of them owing to an unresolved V gene in the studies checked, with the rest unexplained. Counted in this sample were 2,500,000 or so clones; 85% to 95% of them appeared once. Roughly 0.34% of the sample lies in the top ten. The sample comprised naive CD4+ T cells from PBMCs. Interpreted using the paper, the cell subset or site label stands for: CD45RA+ positively selected. Source of these receptors: a man aged 18 to 35 in good health. Some clones in this sample may be carry-over from other donors' samples.

This clone was recorded a few times. The J gene is TRBJ1-1, the V gene TRBV20-1, with D unresolved. The V gene lost 6 bases and the J gene lost 6 bases, with 11 bases spanning the gap. The CDR3 is made up of 11 amino acids. Germline values: CDR1 DFQATT, CDR2 SNEGSKA (reference sequence). The CDR3 loop is CSARRRPEAFF. Written as DNA, the CDR3 is TGCAGTGCCCGTAGGAGGCCTGAAGCTTTCTTT.

The chain uses TRBV29-1 and TRBJ2-7; TRBD1 matches 9 bases. The germline V gene encodes CDR1 SQVTM and CDR2 ANQGSEA. Trimming took 5 bases from V and 3 from J; bases not matched to a gene: 5. The CDR3 is 13 residues long. CDR3: CSVSGQGVYEQYF. Here the CDR3 DNA reads TGCAGCGTTTCGGGACAGGGTGTCTACGAGCAGTACTTC.

The rearrangement uses TRBV28 and TRBJ2-5; D assignment may be TRBD1 or TRBD2 (6 bases each). The ends were cut back, 3 bases at V and 6 bases at J, with 17 bases in the middle. From germline, CDR1 is MDHEN and CDR2 SYDVKM. The CDR3 is 15 residues long. The CDR3 DNA follows: TGTGCCAGCAGTTTCTTAAGCCAGGGGAGGAAGACCCAGTACTTC. Its protein product is CASSFLSQGRKTQYF.

The chain uses TRBV7-2 and TRBJ1-4; D is possibly TRBD1 (6 bases). The ends were cut back, 5 bases at V and 8 bases at J, with 18 bases in the middle. CDR1 is SGHTA and CDR2 is FQGNSA in the germline V gene. The CDR3 extends over 15 amino acids. The chain's CDR3 is CASSTRTAGEEKLFF. Here the CDR3 DNA reads TGTGCCAGCAGCACGAGGACAGCCGGGGAAGAAAAACTGTTTTTT.

As regards this clone: This sample also contains other DNA sequences that code for the same CDR3. V gene TRBV4-1 combines with J gene TRBJ2-5; D remains ambiguous. Trimming cost V 3 bases and J 5 bases, with 7 bases left between them. Germline lookup yields CDR1 MGHRA and CDR2 YSYEKL. This CDR3 has 12 amino acids. The CDR3 nucleotides are TGCGCCAGCAGCCAGCTTGGCGAGACCCAGTACTTC. It codes for CASSQLGETQYF.

V gene TRBV7-8 combines with J gene TRBJ2-3; 10 positions agree with TRBD2. This CDR3 is built from 17 residues. Germline V gene data show CDR1 as SGHVS and CDR2 as FQNEAQ. Trimming cost V 0 bases and J 4 bases; bases outside gene matches: 7. The CDR3 coding sequence is TGTGCCAGCAGCTTAGCGTTGGGCCTAGCGGGAGCAGATACGCAGTATTTT. Its protein is CASSLALGLAGADTQYF.

The chain recombines TRBV7-9 with TRBJ2-7; TRBD2 matches 9 bases. The CDR3 loop spans 11 amino acids. J gave up 12 bases and V 3 bases, and 3 bases lay outside the gene matches. Germline assignment: CDR1 SEHNR and CDR2 FQNEAQ (reference sequence). The CDR3 DNA is TGTGCCAGCAGCTTTAGCGGGAGTTCGTACTTC. Its protein product is CASSFSGSSYF.

CDR3: CASSQPTSGREVDEQFF. The DNA of the CDR3 is TGCGCCAGCAGCCAACCGACTAGCGGGAGAGAAGTCGATGAGCAGTTCTTC. The genes are TRBV4-1 and TRBJ2-1, with 12 bases lining up with TRBD2. The CDR3 covers 17 residues. Per germline, CDR1 MGHRA and CDR2 YSYEKL. With 2 bases clipped from V and 8 bases from J, the junction kept 10 bases outside the gene matches.

V is TRBV28 and J is TRBJ2-1; 7 nucleotides agree with TRBD2. Germline trimming cut 8 bases from V and 11 bases from J; bases unmatched to any gene: 18. Germline CDR1 reads MDHEN; CDR2 reads SYDVKM. The CDR3 contains 15 residues. DNA of the CDR3: TGTGCCAGCTTACCCCTTGTGGGGAGGGTAGAAAAGCAGTTCTTC. This codes for CASLPLVGRVEKQFF.

This chain connects TRBV9 to TRBJ2-2, with a tentative D call TRBD1 (5 bases). The CDR3 has 17 residues. In germline, CDR1 is SGDLS, CDR2 YYNGEE. V shed 4 bases and J shed 2 bases, with 18 bases lying between them. CDR3 in DNA: TGTGCCAGCAGCATCACAGGTGGGGTCCTTAACACCGGGGAGCTGTTTTTT. Its translation: CASSITGGVLNTGELFF. Supplemented by reference TRBV9 and TRBJ2-2, the full variable domain reads DSGVTQTPKHLITATGQRVTLRCSPRSGDLSVYWYQQSLDQGLQFLIQYYNGEERAKGNILERFSAQQFPDLHSELNLSSLELGDSALYFCASSITGGVLNTGELFFGEGSRLTVL.

As concerns this clone: The same CDR3 can be traced to other DNA sequences in this sample. V usage is TRBV19 and J usage is TRBJ1-1; 9 bases are shared with TRBD1. The germline V gene encodes CDR1 LNHDA and CDR2 SQIVND (reference sequence). Trimming at V came to 1 base and at J to 0 bases, leaving 0 bases not matched to a gene. CDR3 length: 15 amino acids. Written as DNA, the CDR3 is TGTGCCAGTAGTATAGGGGACAGGGTGAACACTGAAGCTTTCTTT. This sequence encodes CASSIGDRVNTEAFF. The whole variable domain, filled in from reference TRBV19 and TRBJ1-1, reads DGGITQSPKYLFRKEGQNVTLSCEQNLNHDAMYWYRQDPGQGLRLIYYSQIVNDFQKGDIAEGYSVSREKKESFPLTVTSAQKNPTAFYLCASSIGDRVNTEAFFGQGTRLTVV.

The chain has TRBV18 and TRBJ2-6, with D maybe TRBD1 (5 bases). Trimming took 6 bases from V and 0 from J, leaving 18 bases between them. Germline lookup yields CDR1 KGHSH and CDR2 LQKENI. The CDR3 is 18 amino acids. The chain's CDR3 is CASSGQGSLLSGANVLTF. CDR3 nucleotides: TGTGCCAGCTCGGGTCAGGGATCGCTCCTCTCTGGGGCCAACGTCCTGACTTTC.

The V call is TRBV6-5, the J call TRBJ1-1; D remains unclear. V was shortened by 6 bases and J by 3 bases, with 14 bases between the two germline ends. Germline CDR1 MNHEY, CDR2 SVGAGI. The CDR3 runs to 14 residues. The CDR3 reads CASSRPDTYTEAFF. CDR3 nucleotide sequence: TGTGCCAGCAGCCGACCTGATACGTACACTGAAGCTTTCTTT.

This rearrangement joins TRBV7-3 to TRBJ2-3, with D uncertain. The germline CDR1 and CDR2 sequences are SGHTA and FQGTGA. The CDR3 runs 13 residues. Trimming shortened V by 3 bases and J by 5 bases, and 9 bases separated the two germline ends. The CDR3: CASSLTAKDTQYF. The DNA of the CDR3 is TGTGCCAGCAGCTTGACGGCTAAAGATACGCAGTATTTT.

The chain combines TRBV23-1 with TRBJ1-2, with unresolved D. Being an ORF, TRBV23-1 has a function that is uncertain. The CDR3 runs 12 residues. Between the trimmed V and J ends, which lost 2 bases and 8 bases, there was a span of 9 bases. The CDR3 DNA follows: TGCGCCAGCAGTCAAAGAGGACGAGGCTACACCTTC. Protein product: CASSQRGRGYTF.

V usage is TRBV29-1 and J usage is TRBJ2-3; perhaps TRBD1 as D (6 bases). CDR1 is SQVTM and CDR2 is ANQGSEA in the germline V gene. Trimming shortened V by 7 bases and J by 0 bases, and 8 bases separated the two germline ends. The CDR3 runs to 12 residues. This chain's CDR3 is CSAGHSTDTQYF. The DNA of the CDR3 is TGCAGCGCGGGACACAGCACAGATACGCAGTATTTT.

The chain uses TRBV5-1 and TRBJ2-3; 9 nucleotides line up with TRBD2. The germline gives CDR1 SGHRS, CDR2 YFSETQ. V trimming: 6 bases; J trimming: 6 bases; junction bases outside the gene matches: 14. The CDR3 runs to 16 residues. In DNA, the CDR3 is TGCGCCAGCAAGGGGGGCCATAGCGGGAGTCCTGATACGCAGTATTTT. Residues: CASKGGHSGSPDTQYF.

Note on this clone: The same CDR3 arises from other DNA sequences in this sample as well. V gene TRBV7-9 combines with J gene TRBJ1-5, with D unclear. Germline V CDR1 and CDR2: SEHNR, FQNEAQ (reference sequence). Trimming removed 1 base from V and 0 bases from J, with 4 bases in between. The CDR3 has 14 amino acids. CDR3: CASSLGRSNQPQHF. The CDR3 DNA sequence: TGTGCCAGCAGCTTAGGACGTAGCAATCAGCCCCAGCATTTT.

The genes are TRBV5-1 and TRBJ2-1, with D perhaps matching TRBD1 (5 bases). This CDR3 has 15 amino acids. Germline V gene sequence: CDR1 SGHRS, CDR2 YFSETQ. Between the trimmed V and J ends, which lost 0 bases and 4 bases, there was a span of 11 bases. The CDR3 bases are TGCGCCAGCAGCTTGGGCGGACAACTATACAATGAGCAGTTCTTC. Translation: CASSLGGQLYNEQFF.

The V and J genes are TRBV5-1 and TRBJ2-1; D possibly corresponds to TRBD1 (6 bases). V was cut by 0 bases and J by 10 bases, with 14 bases left in between. Germline V lookup: CDR1 SGHRS, CDR2 YFSETQ. The CDR3 has 14 residues. The CDR3 bases are TGCGCCAGCAGCTTGGGGACAGCGAGGGGAGAGCAGTTCTTC. Its translation: CASSLGTARGEQFF.

The J gene is TRBJ2-6, the V gene TRBV7-3; the D is unclear. Germline lookup yields CDR1 SGHTA and CDR2 FQGTGA. The CDR3 length is 13 residues. V gave up 8 bases and J gave up 6 bases, with 11 bases separating them. The CDR3 DNA reads TGTGCCAGCGGTATAGGTGTGGCCAACGTCCTGACTTTC. Translation gives CASGIGVANVLTF.

Of note for this clone: This CDR3 is also generated by other DNA sequences in the sample. This chain links TRBV5-1 with TRBJ2-7; perhaps TRBD2 as D (6 bases). This CDR3 region has 13 residues. V was clipped by 4 bases and J by 2 bases, with 10 bases between them. Germline V lookup: CDR1 SGHRS, CDR2 YFSETQ. The CDR3 spells CASSPTGAYEQYF. As DNA, the CDR3 is TGCGCCAGCAGCCCGACGGGGGCCTACGAGCAGTACTTC.

The V call is TRBV30, the J call TRBJ1-1; D is ambiguous. V was trimmed by 3 bases and J by 2 bases, leaving 13 bases between them. The CDR3 covers 14 residues. Per the germline V gene, CDR1 is GTSNPN and CDR2 is SVGIG (reference sequence). The CDR3 is CAWSAPGENTEAFF. CDR3 in DNA: TGTGCCTGGAGCGCCCCCGGAGAAAACACTGAAGCTTTCTTT.

This sequence joins TRBV5-5 and TRBJ1-4; D perhaps matches TRBD1 (5 bases). Between the trimmed V and J ends, which lost 3 bases and 3 bases, there was a span of 9 bases. The CDR3 has 14 amino acids. Germline CDR1 SGHKS, CDR2 YYEKEE (reference sequence). CDR3 loop: CASSSGHPNEKLFF. The CDR3, as DNA: TGTGCCAGCAGCTCCGGACATCCTAATGAAAAACTGTTTTTT.

The chain recombines TRBV7-2 with TRBJ1-2, with D possibly TRBD1 on 6 matching bases. The CDR3 has 15 residues. Per the germline V gene, CDR1 is SGHTA and CDR2 is FQGNSA. V was clipped by 1 base and J by 5 bases, with 14 bases between them. Here the CDR3 reads CASSLGRGAFYGYTF. CDR3 in DNA: TGTGCCAGCAGCTTAGGGCGGGGGGCTTTTTATGGCTACACCTTC.

This chain links TRBV6-1 with TRBJ1-1; TRBD1 aligns across 7 bases. Germline CDR1 reads MNHNS; CDR2 reads SASEGT. The CDR3 totals 14 residues. J was trimmed by 3 bases and V by 6 bases; bases with no gene match: 7. DNA of the CDR3: TGTGCCAGCAGGCCGGGACAGCTACACACTGAAGCTTTCTTT. It yields the protein CASRPGQLHTEAFF.

V usage is TRBV19 and J usage is TRBJ1-1; D remains ambiguous. Germline V gene sequence: CDR1 LNHDA, CDR2 SQIVND (reference sequence). Between the trimmed V and J ends, which lost 6 bases and 4 bases, there was a span of 12 bases. The CDR3 is made up of 13 amino acids. The CDR3 nucleotides read TGTGCCAGTAGCCTTCTACGTGGCACTGAAGCTTTCTTT. It encodes CASSLLRGTEAFF.

The chain joins TRBV6-6 to TRBJ1-5; TRBD1 matches at 9 bases. Germline V gene lookup returns CDR1 MNHNY and CDR2 SVGAGI (reference sequence). J lost 7 bases, V lost 2 bases, and 9 bases had no gene match. The CDR3 has 16 amino acids. The CDR3 bases are TGTGCCAGCAGTTACCCGGGACAGGGCGGGGGACAGCCCCAGCATTTT. Protein: CASSYPGQGGGQPQHF.

This chain connects TRBV29-1 to TRBJ2-7; 7 bases match TRBD1. The V and J ends lost 6 bases and 6 bases, in that order; junction bases with no gene match: 8. Germline CDR1 and CDR2: SQVTM and ANQGSEA. CDR3 length equals 12 residues. CDR3 sequence (DNA): TGCAGCGTACCAATCCGACAGGGCGAGCAGTACTTC. The encoded protein is CSVPIRQGEQYF.

The rearrangement links TRBV5-1 to TRBJ1-3; 7 bases map to TRBD1. Germline trimming cut 4 bases from V and 0 bases from J; bases unmatched to any gene: 4. Per germline, CDR1 SGHRS and CDR2 YFSETQ. The CDR3 consists of 15 residues. CDR3 bases: TGCGCCAGCAGCCCGGACAGGATCTCTGGAAACACCATATATTTT. Translating gives CASSPDRISGNTIYF.

The chain employs TRBV11-2 and TRBJ2-7; 10 bases are a match to TRBD2. The germline V gene has CDR1 SGHAT and CDR2 FQNNGV. The V segment lost 1 base and the J segment 7 bases; nucleotides outside the gene matches: 10. This CDR3 region has 16 residues. The CDR3 region is CASSLVTSGFPVEQYF. CDR3 nucleotide sequence: TGTGCCAGCAGCTTAGTGACTAGCGGGTTCCCCGTGGAGCAGTACTTC.